Below, 16 T cell receptor beta chains from the same sample are listed, as sequenced in a study of CD8 T cells in ankylosing spondylitis. The study, taken as a whole, reports: Characteristic of ankylosing spondylitis blood, it appeared, was a TCR beta motif comprising eight highly homologous variants.

TCRdb fed the 5' RACE reads into MiXCR, producing one record per CDR3 protein. The sample includes 650,000 to 800,000 distinct CDR3 sequences, around 20% of them seen just once. The antigens for these receptors are not known. Sequences were obtained from blood, either unsorted or a sorted T cell fraction (not recorded which). These receptors originate from a male donor with ankylosing spondylitis.

The V call is TRBV10-3, the J call TRBJ2-5, with no clear D. Trimming took 8 bases from V and 1 from J, leaving 8 bases between them. Germline V gene sequence: CDR1 ENHRY, CDR2 SYGVKD. The CDR3 has 12 residues. CDR3 in amino acids: CAIPRVQETQYF. Here the CDR3 DNA reads TGTGCCATCCCAAGGGTCCAAGAGACCCAGTACTTC.

This clonotype was detected a few times. The chain couples TRBV3-1 to TRBJ2-7; a weak D match, TRBD1 (6 bases). Germline values: CDR1 LGHDT, CDR2 YNNKEL (reference sequence). V lost 0 bases and J 3 bases, leaving 15 bases between the germline ends. The CDR3 is 16 amino acids. CDR3 in amino acids: CASSQDGDRFLYEQYF. CDR3 sequence (DNA): TGTGCCAGCAGCCAAGATGGCGACAGGTTCCTCTACGAGCAGTACTTC.

The rearrangement uses TRBV11-1 and TRBJ2-5; tentative D call: TRBD1 (5 bases). The CDR3 has 15 residues. Looked up from germline, CDR1 is SGHAT and CDR2 is FQDESV (reference sequence). V shed 6 bases and J shed 4 bases, with 18 bases lying between them. CDR3 loop: CASSSPVGDGETQYF. CDR3 sequence (DNA): TGTGCCAGCAGTTCCCCGGTAGGGGATGGAGAGACCCAGTACTTC.

The chain links TRBV2 to TRBJ1-6, with D perhaps matching TRBD1 (5 bases). V was cut by 5 bases and J by 7 bases, with 12 bases left in between. From germline, CDR1 is SNHLY and CDR2 FYNNEI. CDR3 size: 14 residues. CDR3 amino acids: CASSTTEWNSPLHF. CDR3 DNA sequence: TGTGCCAGCAGTACGACAGAGTGGAATTCACCCCTCCACTTT.

This clonotype was found many times. V is TRBV7-9 and J is TRBJ1-1, with 7 positions matching TRBD1. V shed 5 bases, J shed 6 bases, and the junction held 9 bases outside the gene matches. Germline assignment: CDR1 SEHNR and CDR2 FQNEAQ (reference sequence). This CDR3 spans 14 amino acids. This CDR3 reads CASSTTGTAPEAFF. CDR3 sequence (DNA): TGTGCCAGCAGCACCACCGGGACAGCTCCTGAAGCTTTCTTT.

This clonotype has just a few counts. The rearrangement uses TRBV27 and TRBJ1-1; no clear D gene. The CDR3 has 14 residues. The V gene's germline CDR1 is MNHEY and CDR2 SMNVEV (reference sequence). Deletions cut 5 bases from V and 3 bases from J, with 13 bases between. CDR3 sequence: CASSPRLRDTEAFF. The CDR3 coding sequence is TGTGCCAGCAGTCCCCGACTCCGCGACACTGAAGCTTTCTTT.

The rearrangement joins TRBV20-1 to TRBJ2-7, with 12 bases that match TRBD2. The CDR3 runs to 13 residues. V gave up 5 bases and J gave up 5 bases; unmatched junction bases: 4. The germline V gene encodes CDR1 DFQATT and CDR2 SNEGSKA (reference sequence). The CDR3 nucleotides read TGCAGTGCTCCTAGCGGGGGGGGACACGAGCAGTACTTC. This gives the protein CSAPSGGGHEQYF.

This chain uses TRBV6-5 with TRBJ2-7; 13 nucleotides line up with TRBD2. CDR1 and CDR2 (germline): MNHEY, SVGAGI. CDR3 length: 16 amino acids. The ends lost 0 bases at V and 7 bases at J; junction bases unmatched: 6. The CDR3 region is CASSYSGLAGLGEQYF. CDR3 nucleotide sequence: TGTGCCAGCAGTTACTCGGGACTAGCGGGATTGGGGGAGCAGTACTTC.

V is TRBV20-1 and J is TRBJ2-2; 12 bases fit TRBD2. This CDR3 comprises 15 residues. In germline, CDR1 is DFQATT, CDR2 SNEGSKA (reference sequence). V lost 5 bases and J lost 8; bases outside the gene matches: 9. Here the CDR3 reads CSASSSGGAPGELFF. CDR3 bases: TGCAGTGCTTCCTCTAGCGGGGGGGCCCCAGGGGAGCTGTTTTTT.

This clonotype occurred many times. V is TRBV7-9 and J is TRBJ2-5; weak D call: TRBD2 (6 bases). V dropped 8 bases and J dropped 4 bases, with 17 bases sitting between them. CDR3 length: 14 residues. Germline V gene sequence: CDR1 SEHNR, CDR2 FQNEAQ (reference sequence). The CDR3: CASGPGGLGETQYF. As DNA, the CDR3 is TGTGCCAGCGGCCCCGGGGGATTAGGAGAGACCCAGTACTTC.

This clonotype has just a few counts. The chain uses TRBV7-2 and TRBJ1-3, with D hard to call. Trimming took off 5 bases at V and 2 bases at J, with 16 bases between the two ends. Germline-derived CDR1 and CDR2 are SGHTA and FQGNSA. The CDR3 is 16 amino acids. The CDR3 DNA reads TGTGCCAGCAGCCTTCAAGGAGCCCAGACTGGAAACACCATATATTTT. Protein: CASSLQGAQTGNTIYF.

This chain joins TRBV9 and TRBJ2-7, with D tentatively TRBD1 (5 bases). The CDR3 loop spans 17 amino acids. Germline CDR1 SGDLS, CDR2 YYNGEE. Trimming took off 1 base at V and 7 bases at J, with 24 bases between the two ends. The CDR3 DNA is TGTGCCAGCAGCGTATTCCCTCGTTGGGGCCAGGATTGGGAGCAGTACTTC. Its protein product is CASSVFPRWGQDWEQYF.

The chain recombines TRBV20-1 with TRBJ2-7; the match to TRBD2 covers 7 bases. The CDR3 is 13 residues long. The junction had 5 bases not matched to a gene; V was cut back by 3 bases and J by 3 bases. Germline assignment: CDR1 DFQATT and CDR2 SNEGSKA (reference sequence). The CDR3 loop reads CSARGDYYYEQYF. The CDR3 DNA reads as TGCAGTGCTAGGGGGGACTATTACTACGAGCAGTACTTC.

This clonotype was counted many times. The chain employs TRBV29-1 and TRBJ2-1; 9 positions match TRBD2. The CDR3 runs to 14 residues. Looked up from germline, CDR1 is SQVTM and CDR2 is ANQGSEA. V was pared by 6 bases and J by 1 base, with 4 bases of the junction left unmatched. The CDR3 coding sequence is TGCAGCGTGACTAGCGGATATTCCTACAATGAGCAGTTCTTC. It translates to CSVTSGYSYNEQFF.

This clonotype was counted between two and nine times. V is TRBV9 and J is TRBJ2-1; possibly TRBD1 or TRBD2 for D (6 bases each). Looked up from germline, CDR1 is SGDLS and CDR2 is YYNGEE. Trimming stripped 0 bases from V and 0 bases from J, with 16 bases between. This CDR3 has 18 residues. CDR3: CASSVGLWGASSYNEQFF. DNA of the CDR3: TGTGCCAGCAGCGTAGGGCTATGGGGGGCCAGCTCCTACAATGAGCAGTTCTTC.

The chain has TRBV20-1 and TRBJ2-3; 13 positions match TRBD2. CDR1 and CDR2 from the germline V gene are DFQATT and SNEGSKA (reference sequence). V gave up 6 bases and J gave up 4 bases; unmatched junction bases: 10. This CDR3 region has 16 residues. CDR3 coding DNA: TGCAGTGCCTTCCCTGGACTAGCGGGGGTGGCAGATACGCAGTATTTT. It encodes CSAFPGLAGVADTQYF.